These 25 T cell receptor beta chains share one sample of origin, sequenced in a study of blood T cell repertoires in COVID-19. Only in-frame clones appear in the TCRdb table, and some are missing; sequencing was by immunoSEQ multiplex PCR. The table lists around 300,000 clones, 86% of them singletons. Sequencing used PBMCs or T cells enriched from blood (not recorded which). The receptors derive from a woman between 18 and 30 years old who had recovered from COVID-19.

The chain links TRBV3-1 (or the pseudogene TRBV3-2) to TRBJ2-5; 15 bases align to TRBD2. V was pared by 4 bases and J by 5 bases, with 8 bases of the junction left unmatched. The CDR3 spans 17 residues. Germline CDR1 reads LGHDT; CDR2 reads YNNKEL (reference sequence). This CDR3 reads CASSRGTSGGRGETQYF. Written as DNA, the CDR3 is TGTGCCAGCAGCCGCGGGACTAGCGGGGGGCGCGGGGAGACCCAGTACTTC.

The chain carries TRBV28 and TRBJ2-6; 7 nucleotides agree with TRBD1. CDR1 and CDR2 (germline): MDHEN, SYDVKM. The CDR3 extends over 16 amino acids. Losses at the gene ends were 5 bases for V and 2 bases for J; bases not matched to a gene: 6. The CDR3 sequence: CASSRPDRAGANVLTF. In DNA, the CDR3 is TGTGCCAGCAGTCGACCCGACAGGGCTGGGGCCAACGTCCTGACTTTC. The full variable domain, its missing parts supplied by reference TRBV28 and TRBJ2-6, is DVKVTQSSRYLVKRTGEKVFLECVQDMDHENMFWYRQDPGLGLRLIYFSYDVKMKEKGDIPEGYSVSREKKERFSLILESASTNQTSMYLCASSRPDRAGANVLTFGAGSRLTVL.

The chain has TRBV6-1 and TRBJ1-2; TRBD1 aligns across 7 bases. Germline assignment: CDR1 MNHNS and CDR2 SASEGT. The trim removed 4 bases at V and 4 bases at J, leaving 12 bases unmatched. This CDR3 comprises 16 residues. CDR3 residues: CASSGGQGDSFYGYTF. DNA of the CDR3: TGTGCCAGCAGTGGGGGTCAAGGGGACAGTTTCTATGGCTACACCTTC.

This chain connects TRBV6-6 to TRBJ1-6; D gene unclear. Trimming took 3 bases from V and 6 from J, leaving 9 bases between them. The CDR3 covers 14 residues. Per germline, CDR1 MNHNY and CDR2 SVGAGI (reference sequence). The CDR3 nucleotides are TGTGCCAGCAGTTATGGGCAGCTTAATTCACCCCTCCACTTT. This translates into CASSYGQLNSPLHF.

The chain employs TRBV11-3 and TRBJ1-1; TRBD1 is a possible D gene (5 bases). V lost 4 bases, J lost 0 bases, and 21 bases lay in between. The CDR3 consists of 18 residues. The germline gives CDR1 SGHNT, CDR2 YENEEA. The CDR3 loop reads CASSSDIDSGRMNTEAFF. CDR3 DNA: TGTGCCAGCAGCTCCGATATTGACAGTGGACGGATGAACACTGAAGCTTTCTTT.

In its sample, this clone was seen a few times. The V gene is TRBV5-1, the J gene TRBJ1-1; no firm D call. Germline V CDR1 and CDR2: SGHRS, YFSETQ. The CDR3 runs 13 residues. Trimming left V 0 bases short and J 6 bases short, with 9 bases between. CDR3 nucleotides: TGCGCCAGCAGCTTGGATCAGGTAGCTGAAGCTTTCTTT. The encoded protein is CASSLDQVAEAFF.

The chain carries TRBV19 and TRBJ1-1; D might be TRBD1 (6 bases). CDR3 length: 12 residues. Germline loops: CDR1 LNHDA, CDR2 SQIVND (reference sequence). With 8 bases removed from V and 3 bases from J, the gap between germline ends came to 10 bases. The CDR3 nucleotides are TGTGCCAGTGGGGGCTGGGACACTGAAGCTTTCTTT. Amino acids: CASGGWDTEAFF.

V gene TRBV4-1 combines with J gene TRBJ1-2, with TRBD1 matching 8 bases. Germline CDR1 MGHRA, CDR2 YSYEKL. The V and J ends lost 8 bases and 5 bases, in that order; junction bases with no gene match: 7. The CDR3 sequence is 13 residues long. The chain's CDR3 is CASLGDRGYGYTF. In nucleotides, the CDR3 is TGCGCCAGCCTGGGTGACAGGGGTTATGGCTACACCTTC.

The chain employs TRBV28 and TRBJ1-2; 8 bases map to TRBD1. The CDR3 runs to 14 residues. Trimming at V came to 3 bases and at J to 4 bases, leaving 4 bases not matched to a gene. Germline CDR1 MDHEN, CDR2 SYDVKM. CDR3 protein: CASSFQGAPYGYTF. CDR3 sequence (DNA): TGTGCCAGCAGTTTTCAGGGGGCGCCCTATGGCTACACCTTC.

The chain uses TRBV12-3 or TRBV12-4 and TRBJ1-1; D gene unclear. Trimming pared 3 bases from V and 8 bases from J, leaving 10 bases between. The CDR3 spans 12 residues. CDR3 region: CASSLSQAEAFF. The CDR3, as DNA: TGTGCCAGCAGTTTGAGTCAGGCCGAAGCTTTCTTT.

This rearrangement joins TRBV7-9 to TRBJ2-7, with D possibly being TRBD1 (6 bases). The V end lost 4 bases, the J end lost 4 bases, and 17 bases lay between the germline ends. The CDR3 is 15 residues long. CDR1 SEHNR and CDR2 FQNEAQ come from the germline V gene (reference sequence). CDR3 sequence reads: CASSSTLRGAYEQYF. The CDR3 nucleotides are TGTGCCAGCAGCTCGACCCTCAGGGGAGCGTACGAGCAGTACTTC. The whole variable domain, filled in from reference TRBV7-9 and TRBJ2-7, reads DTGVSQNPRHKITKRGQNVTFRCDPISEHNRLYWYRQTLGQGPEFLTYFQNEAQLEKSRLLSDRFSAERPKGSFSTLEIQRTEQGDSAMYLCASSSTLRGAYEQYFGPGTRLTVT.

The rearrangement links TRBV5-4 to TRBJ2-1; the match to TRBD2 covers 8 bases. The ends lost 3 bases at V and 7 bases at J; junction bases unmatched: 9. Germline V gene sequence: CDR1 SGHNT, CDR2 YYREEE (reference sequence). This CDR3 contains 15 residues. This CDR3 is CASSSKAGAQNEQFF. The CDR3 bases are TGTGCCAGCAGCTCCAAAGCGGGGGCGCAAAATGAGCAGTTCTTC.

The chain employs TRBV7-9 and TRBJ2-7, with a weak D call TRBD1 (6 bases). This CDR3 contains 15 residues. Germline CDR1 SEHNR, CDR2 FQNEAQ (reference sequence). V lost 5 bases and J lost 6, with 20 bases in between. The chain's CDR3 is CASSSSSTGQVEQYF. The CDR3 region has the DNA TGTGCCAGCAGCAGTTCCAGTACAGGGCAGGTCGAGCAGTACTTC.

The gene calls are TRBV24-1 and TRBJ1-6; 7 bases match TRBD1. Germline assignment: CDR1 KGHDR and CDR2 SFDVKD. The CDR3 is 14 amino acids. After removal of 7 bases from V and 6 bases from J, the junction contained 5 bases not matched to a gene. The CDR3 DNA reads TGTGCCACCAGCCCCGGGACAGCTAATTCACCCCTCCACTTT. Protein: CATSPGTANSPLHF.

The V call is TRBV19, the J call TRBJ2-3; TRBD1 is a possible D gene (6 bases). Germline V lookup: CDR1 LNHDA, CDR2 SQIVND (reference sequence). The CDR3 contains 14 residues. V gave up 6 bases and J gave up 2 bases, with 12 bases separating them. CDR3: CASRPGQPTDTQYF. CDR3 bases: TGTGCCAGTAGGCCCGGACAGCCCACAGATACGCAGTATTTT.

Here the CDR3 reads CASSGLAGVAGELFF. The CDR3, as DNA: TGTGCCAGCAGTGGGCTAGCGGGAGTGGCCGGGGAGCTGTTTTTT. The chain employs TRBV2 and TRBJ2-2; 10 bases map to TRBD2. V was clipped by 4 bases and J by 6 bases; unmatched bases: 5. Germline assignment: CDR1 SNHLY and CDR2 FYNNEI. This CDR3 region has 15 residues. Filled out from reference TRBV2 and TRBJ2-2, the complete variable domain reads EPEVTQTPSHQVTQMGQEVILRCVPISNHLYFYWYRQILGQKVEFLVSFYNNEISEKSEIFDDQFSVERPDGSNFTLKIRSTKLEDSAMYFCASSGLAGVAGELFFGEGSRLTVL.

The chain has TRBV15 and TRBJ2-7; TRBD2 matches 10 bases. V dropped 8 bases and J dropped 7; count of bases not matched to a gene: 11. Looked up from germline, CDR1 is LNHNV and CDR2 is YYDKDF (reference sequence). The length of the CDR3 is 14 residues. As DNA, the CDR3 is TGTGCCACCGGACTAGCGGCTAACTTTGGGGAGCAGTACTTC. The encoded protein is CATGLAANFGEQYF.

The chain carries TRBV9 and TRBJ1-6, with D possibly being TRBD1 (6 bases). Germline V gene lookup returns CDR1 SGDLS and CDR2 YYNGEE. Trimming shortened V by 0 bases and J by 9 bases, and 10 bases separated the two germline ends. CDR3 length: 14 residues. The CDR3 DNA sequence: TGTGCCAGCAGCGTAGCAGGGGTCGGTTCACCCCTCCACTTT. Its protein product is CASSVAGVGSPLHF.

The V and J genes are TRBV9 and TRBJ2-1; TRBD2 agrees at 7 bases. V was pared by 0 bases and J by 7 bases, with 7 bases of the junction left unmatched. The CDR3 has 15 amino acids. Germline V gene sequence: CDR1 SGDLS, CDR2 YYNGEE. CDR3 bases: TGTGCCAGCAGCGTAGCATTGCGGGAGATTAATGAGCAGTTCTTC. This translates into CASSVALREINEQFF.

This chain joins TRBV7-6 and TRBJ2-2; D not certain. The germline V gene encodes CDR1 SGHVS and CDR2 FNYEAQ. The V end lost 6 bases, the J end lost 7 bases, and 12 bases lay between the germline ends. This CDR3 has 13 residues. The CDR3 sequence: CASSIDQVGELFF. For the CDR3, the DNA is TGTGCCAGCAGTATAGATCAAGTCGGGGAGCTGTTTTTT. The entire variable domain, with the rest obtained from reference TRBV7-6 and TRBJ2-2, is as follows: GAGVSQSPRYKVTKRGQDVALRCDPISGHVSLYWYRQALGQGPEFLTYFNYEAQQDKSGLPNDRFSAERPEGSISTLTIQRTEQRDSAMYRCASSIDQVGELFFGEGSRLTVL.

The CDR3 nucleotides are TGTGCCAGCGGTCGGGGGTTGGGTTCACCCCTCCACTTT. Its protein product is CASGRGLGSPLHF. V usage is TRBV6-5 and J usage is TRBJ1-6; tentative D call: TRBD1 (5 bases). Germline CDR1 reads MNHEY; CDR2 reads SVGAGI. The V gene lost 8 bases and the J gene lost 9 bases, with 14 bases spanning the gap. CDR3 length: 13 amino acids.

V and J are TRBV4-3 and TRBJ2-5; no reliable D call. Germline lookup yields CDR1 LGHNA and CDR2 YSLEER. The CDR3 has 15 amino acids. V lost 0 bases to trimming and J lost 1 base, with 9 bases between them. The CDR3: CASSQDITAQETQYF. In DNA, the CDR3 is TGCGCCAGCAGCCAAGATATAACAGCCCAAGAGACCCAGTACTTC.

In this sample, this clone turned up a few times. The chain links TRBV2 to TRBJ2-7, with a weak D call TRBD2 (5 bases). Germline assignment: CDR1 SNHLY and CDR2 FYNNEI. Trimming took 0 bases from V and 5 from J, leaving 14 bases between them. There are 15 residues in the CDR3. CDR3 in amino acids: CASSEAPRSGNEQYF. The CDR3 coding sequence is TGTGCCAGCAGTGAAGCCCCCCGATCCGGGAACGAGCAGTACTTC.

This chain links TRBV5-8 with TRBJ2-7; D gene unclear. In germline, CDR1 is SGHTS, CDR2 YDEGEE. V was cut by 3 bases and J by 4 bases, with 8 bases left in between. This CDR3 contains 12 residues. The CDR3 spells CASSSLIYEQYF. In DNA, the CDR3 is TGTGCCAGCAGCTCTTTAATATACGAGCAGTACTTC.

The V gene is TRBV30, the J gene TRBJ2-2; D not resolved. CDR1 and CDR2 from the germline V gene are GTSNPN and SVGIG (reference sequence). The CDR3 spans 12 residues. Trimming stripped 2 bases from V and 3 bases from J, with 4 bases between. The CDR3 DNA follows: TGTGCCTGGAGTCCATACACCGGGGAGCTGTTTTTT. This encodes CAWSPYTGELFF.